The present T cell receptor (beta chain) was sequenced within a study of shared clonotypes between healthy human individuals. Findings and caveats of the study: It was anticipated that sequencing depth would influence how many clonotypes donors shared.

All donors were healthy HIV-negative adults lacking recent acute infections or vaccinations. The study used approximately 90 million PBMCs per unsorted sample for genomic DNA. This clone was picked up many times. What it recognizes is unknown. CDR1 and CDR2 from the germline V gene are LNHNV and YYDKDF (reference sequence). The ends were cut back, 1 base at V and 6 bases at J, with 13 bases in the middle. CDR3 length equals 14 residues. Scientists sequenced DNA from unsorted PBMC on ten immunoSEQ deep assay plates. This table comes from immunoSEQ multiplex PCR, and its TCRdb copy is limited to in-frame clones, with some not included. This sample carries about half a million clones, 79% of them seen once, and the ten largest clones take about 12%.

Sequenced input: PBMCs. V usage is TRBV15 and J usage is TRBJ2-7; D remains ambiguous. The origin of this receptor is a woman in her thirties or forties in good health. Some clones in this sample may be carry-over from other donors' samples. This chain's CDR3 is CATSRARTAGEQYF. CDR3 DNA: TGTGCCACCAGCAGAGCAAGGACCGCAGGCGAGCAGTACTTC.